Sequencing of this T cell receptor beta chain was carried out in a study of cytomegalovirus exposure and HLA in healthy donors. Findings and limits, study-wide: In a later analysis, the majority of CMV-associated beta chains seemingly showed HLA restriction. In a later analysis, compared with equally common non-associated chains, HLA-associated beta chains were more expanded.

Use of 60 Vbeta and 13 Jbeta primers characterized the PCR. Method: immunoSEQ multiplex PCR; TCRdb's copy keeps in-frame clones and lacks some. The sample has under 200,000 clones, about 80% seen once. Germline CDR1 and CDR2: GTSNPN and SVGIG (reference sequence). Trimming took 0 bases from V and 3 from J; bases not matched to a gene: 5. This CDR3 has 17 residues. As concerns this clone: No antigen is known for it.

Donors showed nominal health when sampled, although they likely had unrecorded immune exposures. The sequence came from a woman under 40 in good health and CMV-seropositive. This rearrangement joins TRBV30 to TRBJ2-2, with TRBD2 matching 12 bases. The sequenced sample consisted of PBMCs. CDR3 region: CAWSVLGTSGYTGELFF. Written as DNA, the CDR3 is TGTGCCTGGAGTGTACTAGGGACTAGCGGGTACACCGGGGAGCTGTTTTTT.